Shown below are 18 T cell receptor beta chains from a single sample sequenced in a study of blood T cell repertoires in COVID-19. Profiling relied on immunoSEQ multiplex PCR, and the TCRdb table lists in-frame clones only, not all of them. This repertoire shows fewer than 70,000 clones, approximately 79% found once; its top ten account for 3.2%. Sequencing was carried out using peripheral blood. The receptors derive from a man aged 55 to 69 with acute or convalescent COVID-19.

The V call is TRBV29-1, the J call TRBJ1-2; 12 bases map to TRBD1. Looked up from germline, CDR1 is SQVTM and CDR2 is ANQGSEA. Trimming cost V 6 bases and J 4 bases; bases outside gene matches: 0. The CDR3 is made up of 12 amino acids. The CDR3 loop is CSVGQGAYGYTF. In DNA form, the CDR3 reads TGCAGCGTGGGACAGGGGGCCTATGGCTACACCTTC.

The chain has TRBV10-1 and TRBJ2-7; 7 positions match TRBD2. The V gene's germline CDR1 is WNHNN and CDR2 SYGVQD (reference sequence). The CDR3 consists of 12 residues. J lost 7 bases, V lost 9 bases, and 9 bases had no gene match. CDR3 sequence (DNA): TGCGCCAGGGGGGGGGTTCTCGGAGAGCAGTACTTC. Protein sequence: CARGGVLGEQYF.

This chain uses TRBV6-5 with TRBJ1-1, with 9 bases that match TRBD1. The V segment lost 7 bases and the J segment 5 bases; nucleotides outside the gene matches: 11. Germline loops: CDR1 MNHEY, CDR2 SVGAGI. This CDR3 has 15 amino acids. For the CDR3, the DNA is TGTGCCAGCATAAGGGCGGGGACAGGGAGAACTGAAGCTTTCTTT. It is translated as CASIRAGTGRTEAFF.

V gene TRBV5-1 combines with J gene TRBJ2-1; the D is unclear. Deletions cut 3 bases from V and 6 bases from J, with 10 bases between. CDR1 and CDR2 from the germline V gene are SGHRS and YFSETQ. The CDR3 loop spans 13 amino acids. CDR3 in amino acids: CASSSPYSNEQFF. The CDR3 DNA follows: TGCGCCAGCAGCTCCCCTTACAGCAATGAGCAGTTCTTC.

J is TRBJ1-3 and V is TRBV5-1; 11 nucleotides match TRBD1. From germline, CDR1 is SGHRS and CDR2 YFSETQ. Trimming removed 6 bases from V and 0 bases from J; junction bases left unmatched: 11. CDR3 length: 18 amino acids. The CDR3 bases are TGCGCCAGCATAAGAGGACAGGGGGCGAATTCCTCTGGAAACACCATATATTTT. It specifies CASIRGQGANSSGNTIYF.

Of note for this clone: Germline is not matched at one junction end, which may reflect a read error. This sequence joins TRBV27 and TRBJ2-1, with D possibly matching TRBD1 (6 bases). This CDR3 contains 12 residues. The germline CDR1 and CDR2 sequences are MNHEY and SMNVEV (reference sequence). The CDR3 reads CACSDTRGQGFF. In DNA form, the CDR3 reads TGTGCCTGCAGCGACACACGGGGACAAGGTTTCTTC.

The rearrangement uses TRBV5-1 and TRBJ1-1; the D gene is possibly TRBD1 (5 bases). There are 14 residues in the CDR3. CDR1 SGHRS and CDR2 YFSETQ come from the germline V gene. With 4 bases removed from V and 4 bases from J, the gap between germline ends came to 14 bases. CDR3 loop: CASSGQGASTEAFF. The CDR3 DNA reads as TGCGCCAGCAGCGGTCAAGGGGCAAGCACTGAAGCTTTCTTT.

This chain connects TRBV5-4 to TRBJ1-1; TRBD1 agrees at 9 bases. The germline V gene has CDR1 SGHNT and CDR2 YYREEE (reference sequence). V shed 4 bases, J shed 1 base, and the junction held 2 bases outside the gene matches. The CDR3 sequence is 14 residues long. CDR3 in amino acids: CASSVDRGNTEAFF. The CDR3 nucleotides read TGTGCCAGCAGCGTGGACAGGGGGAACACTGAAGCTTTCTTT.

The chain recombines TRBV10-1 with TRBJ1-1; 7 nucleotides match TRBD1. Germline lookup yields CDR1 WNHNN and CDR2 SYGVQD (reference sequence). J gave up 0 bases and V 10 bases, and 5 bases lay outside the gene matches. CDR3 length: 13 residues. This chain's CDR3 is CATETGLNTEAFF. The CDR3 DNA follows: TGCGCCACCGAGACAGGGTTGAACACTGAAGCTTTCTTT.

V and J are TRBV13 and TRBJ1-4; 8 bases map to TRBD1. The CDR3 is made up of 15 amino acids. The V gene end was trimmed by 5 bases and the J gene end by 8 bases; junction bases not matched to a gene: 10. Germline CDR1 PRHDT, CDR2 FYEKMQ (reference sequence). The chain's CDR3 is CASSATGTGREKLFF. In nucleotides, the CDR3 is TGTGCCAGCAGCGCCACCGGGACAGGAAGGGAAAAACTGTTTTTT. The full variable domain, rest sourced from reference TRBV13 and TRBJ1-4, is AAGVIQSPRHLIKEKRETATLKCYPIPRHDTVYWYQQGPGQDPQFLISFYEKMQSDKGSIPDRFSAQQFSDYHSELNMSSLELGDSALYFCASSATGTGREKLFFGSGTQLSVL.

The chain has TRBV28 and TRBJ1-2, with a weak D call TRBD1 (5 bases). Deletions cut 11 bases from V and 2 bases from J, with 9 bases between. Per the germline V gene, CDR1 is MDHEN and CDR2 is SYDVKM. This CDR3 comprises 11 residues. CDR3 bases: TGTGCCGCGGGACGGAACTATGGCTACACCTTC. Its protein is CAAGRNYGYTF.

J is TRBJ2-1 and V is TRBV18; 10 bases match TRBD2. J lost 4 bases, V lost 3 bases, and 3 bases had no gene match. The CDR3 spans 15 residues. Germline loops: CDR1 KGHSH, CDR2 LQKENI. CDR3 region: CASSPGLAEYNEQFF. DNA for the CDR3: TGTGCCAGCTCACCCGGACTAGCGGAGTACAATGAGCAGTTCTTC.

Concerning this clone itself: Germline is not matched at one junction end, which may reflect a read error. This sequence joins TRBV18 and TRBJ2-3; D is possibly TRBD2 (6 bases). This CDR3 spans 16 amino acids. Germline V gene sequence: CDR1 KGHSH, CDR2 LQKENI. In DNA, the CDR3 is TGTGCCAGCTCCCCACGGACCGGGGGAAACACAGATACGCAGTATTTT. Translation gives CASSPRTGGNTDTQYF.

The chain couples TRBV15 to TRBJ2-2, with 9 nucleotides matching TRBD2. The trim removed 7 bases at V and 5 bases at J, leaving 11 bases unmatched. Germline assignment: CDR1 LNHNV and CDR2 YYDKDF (reference sequence). The CDR3 covers 16 residues. The CDR3 region is CATTGGGAGDTGELFF. Here the CDR3 DNA reads TGTGCCACCACTGGCGGGGGGGCGGGAGATACCGGGGAGCTGTTTTTT.

This chain links TRBV6-5 with TRBJ1-5, with D unclear. Germline V gives CDR1 MNHEY, CDR2 SVGAGI. CDR3 length equals 15 residues. Between the trimmed V and J ends, which lost 9 bases and 0 bases, there was a span of 15 bases. The CDR3, as DNA: TGTGCCAGTGGCCCCATGGGAGATAGCAATCAGCCCCAGCATTTT. This codes for CASGPMGDSNQPQHF.

This chain uses TRBV29-1 with TRBJ2-1; a possible D gene is TRBD1 (5 bases). Germline assignment: CDR1 SQVTM and CDR2 ANQGSEA. The CDR3 has 13 amino acids. The V end was cut by 6 bases, the J end by 5 bases, with 14 bases between. The DNA of the CDR3 is TGCAGCGTGCAGGGCCCCGTTGACAATGAGCAGTTCTTC. It codes for CSVQGPVDNEQFF.

The V call is TRBV11-3, the J call TRBJ1-1, with TRBD1 as a possible D gene (5 bases). Trimming removed 8 bases at V and 1 base at J, with 8 bases between. This CDR3 contains 12 residues. The germline V gene has CDR1 SGHNT and CDR2 YENEEA. CDR3 sequence reads: CASSGGNTEAFF. The CDR3 region has the DNA TGTGCCAGCTCGGGGGGGAACACTGAAGCTTTCTTT.

CDR3 bases: TGTGCCAGCAGTTCACCTACCCAGGGGGACACTGAAGCTTTCTTT. Its protein product is CASSSPTQGDTEAFF. J is TRBJ1-1 and V is TRBV25-1; TRBD1 matches at 7 bases. Losses at the gene ends were 5 bases for V and 3 bases for J; bases not matched to a gene: 9. CDR3 length equals 15 residues. Germline V lookup: CDR1 MGHDK, CDR2 SYGVNS.